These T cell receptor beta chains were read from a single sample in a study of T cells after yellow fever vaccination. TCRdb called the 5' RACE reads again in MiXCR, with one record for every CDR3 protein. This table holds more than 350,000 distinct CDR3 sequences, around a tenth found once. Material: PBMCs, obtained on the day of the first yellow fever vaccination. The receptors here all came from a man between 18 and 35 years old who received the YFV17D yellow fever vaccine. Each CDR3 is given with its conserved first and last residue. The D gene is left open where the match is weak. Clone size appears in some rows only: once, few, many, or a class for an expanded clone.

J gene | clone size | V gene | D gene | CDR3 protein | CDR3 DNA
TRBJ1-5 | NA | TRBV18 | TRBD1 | CASSPGQGGRDQPQHF | TGTGCCAGCTCACCTGGACAGGGGGGACGGGATCAGCCCCAGCATTTT
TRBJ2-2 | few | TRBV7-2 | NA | CASSFGGGSGELFF | TGTGCCAGCAGCTTTGGGGGCGGATCCGGGGAGCTGTTTTTT
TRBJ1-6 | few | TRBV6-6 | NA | CASSHSYNSPLHF | TGTGCCAGCAGCCACTCCTATAATTCACCCCTCCACTTT
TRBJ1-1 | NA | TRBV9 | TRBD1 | CASSVAGTAYTEAFF | TGTGCCAGCAGCGTAGCCGGGACAGCATACACTGAAGCTTTCTTT
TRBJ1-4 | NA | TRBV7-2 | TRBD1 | CASSSIQGAHEKLFF | TGTGCCAGCAGCTCTATACAGGGGGCCCATGAAAAACTGTTTTTT
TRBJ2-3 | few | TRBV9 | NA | CASSVPTDPSTDTQYF | TGTGCCAGCAGCGTACCGACGGACCCTAGCACAGATACGCAGTATTTT
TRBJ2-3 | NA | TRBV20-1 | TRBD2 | CSARRGGLGDTQYF | TGCAGTGCTAGACGCGGGGGGCTGGGAGATACGCAGTATTTT
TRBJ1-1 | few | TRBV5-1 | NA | CASSRASENTEAFF | TGCGCCAGCAGTCGCGCCTCCGAGAACACTGAAGCTTTCTTT
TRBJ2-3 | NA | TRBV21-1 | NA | CASSRNGGTADTQYF | TGTGCCAGCAGCAGAAATGGGGGGACAGCAGATACGCAGTATTTT
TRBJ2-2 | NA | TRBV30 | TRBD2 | CAWRGRGDWRTGELFF | TGTGCCTGGAGAGGACGGGGGGACTGGCGGACCGGGGAGCTGTTTTTT
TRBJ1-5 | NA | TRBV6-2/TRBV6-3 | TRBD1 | CASSWGGRGRQPQHF | TGTGCCAGCAGTTGGGGGGGCAGGGGGCGGCAGCCCCAGCATTTT
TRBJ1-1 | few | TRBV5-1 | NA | CASSPVRGTEAFF | TGCGCCAGCAGCCCCGTCCGGGGGACTGAAGCTTTCTTT
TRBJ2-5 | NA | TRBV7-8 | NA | CASSHGPNQETQYF | TGTGCCAGCAGCCACGGGCCGAACCAAGAGACCCAGTACTTC
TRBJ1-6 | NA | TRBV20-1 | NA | CSAGEFYNSPLHF | TGCAGTGCCGGGGAATTTTATAATTCACCCCTCCACTTT
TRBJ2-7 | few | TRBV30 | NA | CAWRADGSSYEQYF | TGTGCCTGGAGGGCCGACGGAAGCTCCTACGAGCAGTACTTC
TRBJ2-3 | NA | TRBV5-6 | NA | CASSLNRVNTQYF | TGTGCCAGCAGCTTGAACCGGGTTAATACGCAGTATTTT
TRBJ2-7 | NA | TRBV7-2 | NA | CASSLALGELHEQYF | TGTGCCAGCAGCTTAGCGCTTGGCGAACTCCACGAGCAGTACTTC
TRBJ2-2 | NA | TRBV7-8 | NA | CASSLWINGELFF | TGTGCCAGCAGCTTATGGATTAACGGGGAGCTGTTTTTT
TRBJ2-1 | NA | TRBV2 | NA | CTFRLRSGIFPRNNEQFF | TGTACCTTCAGACTGAGGTCGGGGATCTTTCCCCGAAACAATGAGCAGTTCTTC
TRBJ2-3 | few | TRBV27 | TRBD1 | CASSLGGRTGGYTDTQYF | TGTGCCAGCAGTTTAGGCGGACGGACAGGGGGTTACACAGATACGCAGTATTTT
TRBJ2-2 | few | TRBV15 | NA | CATSRARDRNTGELFF | TGTGCCACCAGCAGAGCCAGGGACCGAAACACCGGGGAGCTGTTTTTT
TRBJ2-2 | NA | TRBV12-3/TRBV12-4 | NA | CASSLNRGRAGELFF | TGTGCCAGCAGTTTAAATAGGGGTCGAGCCGGGGAGCTGTTTTTT
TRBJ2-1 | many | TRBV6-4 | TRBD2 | CASSDGTSGGPNEQFF | TGTGCCAGCAGTGACGGGACTAGCGGGGGTCCCAATGAGCAGTTCTTC
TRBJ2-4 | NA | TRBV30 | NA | CAWSGWDPNIQYF | TGTGCCTGGAGTGGATGGGACCCTAACATTCAGTACTTC
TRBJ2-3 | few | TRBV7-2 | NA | CASSFMKATDTQYF | TGTGCCAGCAGCTTTATGAAAGCCACAGATACGCAGTATTTT
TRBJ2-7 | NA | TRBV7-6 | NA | CASSSTPGEQGYEQYF | TGTGCCAGCAGCTCAACCCCAGGAGAACAGGGCTACGAGCAGTACTTC
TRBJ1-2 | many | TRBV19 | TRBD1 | CASSVTGSPPGYTF | TGTGCCAGTAGTGTGACAGGGAGTCCTCCTGGCTACACCTTC
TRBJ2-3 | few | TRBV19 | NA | CASSTDYSSTDTQYF | TGTGCCAGTAGTACCGACTACTCTAGCACAGATACGCAGTATTTT
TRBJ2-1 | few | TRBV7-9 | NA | CASSRGHALEQFF | TGTGCCAGCAGCCGCGGACACGCGCTGGAGCAGTTCTTC
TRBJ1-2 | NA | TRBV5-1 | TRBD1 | CASSPTGPDGYTF | TGCGCCAGCAGCCCGACAGGGCCCGATGGCTACACCTTC
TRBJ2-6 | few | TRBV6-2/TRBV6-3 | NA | CASSLGVRMTF | TGTGCCAGCAGTTTGGGGGTTCGCATGACTTTC
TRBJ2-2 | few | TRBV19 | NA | CASARSGNTGELFF | TGTGCCAGTGCGAGGTCCGGGAACACCGGGGAGCTGTTTTTT
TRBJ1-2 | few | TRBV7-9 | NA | CASSLVLANYGYTF | TGTGCCAGCAGCTTGGTTCTAGCTAACTATGGCTACACCTTC
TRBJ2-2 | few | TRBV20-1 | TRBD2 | CSARDLRGGNTGELFF | TGCAGTGCTAGAGATCTTCGGGGGGGAAACACCGGGGAGCTGTTTTTT
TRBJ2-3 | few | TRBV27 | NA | CASRLGGRPSSPDTQYF | TGTGCCAGCAGGCTTGGGGGGCGACCCTCGTCCCCAGATACGCAGTATTTT
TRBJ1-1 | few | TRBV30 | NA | CAWSVPRVAEAFF | TGTGCCTGGAGTGTTCCCAGGGTCGCTGAAGCTTTCTTT
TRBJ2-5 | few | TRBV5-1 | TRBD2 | CASSPGTSTETQYF | TGCGCCAGCAGCCCCGGGACTAGTACTGAGACCCAGTACTTC
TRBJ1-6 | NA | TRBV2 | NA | CATTQTFLNSPLHF | TGTGCGACGACGCAGACATTCCTAAATTCACCCCTCCACTTT
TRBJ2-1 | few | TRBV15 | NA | CATSRAGGSSYNEQFF | TGTGCCACCAGCAGAGCAGGTGGGAGCTCCTACAATGAGCAGTTCTTC
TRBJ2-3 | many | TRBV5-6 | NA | CASSLGPPEDWGTDTQYF | TGTGCCAGCAGCTTGGGTCCCCCCGAGGACTGGGGCACAGATACGCAGTATTTT
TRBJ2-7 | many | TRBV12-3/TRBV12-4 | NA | CASSSGTKGMSEQYF | TGTGCCAGCAGTTCCGGGACCAAAGGGATGTCCGAGCAGTACTTC
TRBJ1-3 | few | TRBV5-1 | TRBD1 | CASSEGQLSGNTIYF | TGCGCCAGCAGCGAGGGACAGCTTTCTGGAAACACCATATATTTT
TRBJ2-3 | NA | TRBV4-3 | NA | CASSARVQTDTQYF | TGCGCCAGCTCAGCTCGGGTACAGACAGATACGCAGTATTTT
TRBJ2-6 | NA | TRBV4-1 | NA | CARATYGSSGANVLTF | TGCGCCAGGGCGACGTATGGGAGCTCTGGGGCCAACGTCCTGACTTTC
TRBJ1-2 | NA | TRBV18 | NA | CASSPDQGWAYGYTF | TGTGCCAGCTCACCAGATCAGGGGTGGGCCTATGGCTACACCTTC
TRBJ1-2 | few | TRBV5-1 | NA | CASSLGMLNYGYTF | TGCGCCAGCAGCTTGGGCATGTTGAACTATGGCTACACCTTC
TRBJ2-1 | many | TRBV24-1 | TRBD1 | CATSDSGTGTHNEQFF | TGTGCCACCAGTGATTCCGGGACAGGGACGCACAATGAGCAGTTCTTC
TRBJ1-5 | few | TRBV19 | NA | CASSIEGHKDQPQHF | TGTGCCAGTAGTATAGAGGGACATAAAGATCAGCCCCAGCATTTT
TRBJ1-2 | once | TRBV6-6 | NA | CASSYGDGYGYTF | TGTGCCAGCAGTTACGGGGACGGCTATGGCTACACCTTC
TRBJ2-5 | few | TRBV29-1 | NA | CSVEGPVGQETQYF | TGCAGCGTTGAAGGCCCAGTCGGGCAAGAGACCCAGTACTTC
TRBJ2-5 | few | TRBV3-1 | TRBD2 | CASTGGVGETQYF | TGTGCCAGCACCGGGGGGGTAGGAGAGACCCAGTACTTC
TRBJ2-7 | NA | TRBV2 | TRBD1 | CASSEVGQGAGEQYF | TGTGCCAGCAGTGAGGTGGGTCAGGGGGCTGGCGAGCAGTACTTC